Given below is one T cell receptor (beta chain) in context. Its antigen remains unidentified. Assay: immunoSEQ multiplex PCR; the TCRdb copy retains only in-frame clones and omits some. Of more than 100,000 clones listed, approximately 90% are singletons. The sample originates from a study of OX40 agonist ivuxolimab in advanced cancers. As for the study in general: Patients were given ivuxolimab, an antibody that agonizes OX40 (CD134). Partial responses occurred in Three dose-escalation patients, one with hepatocellular carcinoma and two with cutaneous melanoma. Participants averaged approximately 61 years of age (range about 23 to 80) and were roughly 80% male.

Study-level results: Dose levels from 0.1 to 3.0 mg/kg saw CD4+ and CD8+ blood T cells expand clonally by week 6.

The ends lost 6 bases at V and 8 bases at J; junction bases unmatched: 10. CDR1 is ENHRY and CDR2 is SYGVKD in the germline V gene. There are 16 residues in the CDR3. The starting material was CD4+ or CD8+ T cells sorted from blood, obtained in a trial of the OX40 agonist ivuxolimab. This TCR was sampled from an adult with an advanced solid tumor such as melanoma, head and neck, liver or kidney cancer. The V and J genes are TRBV10-3 and TRBJ2-1; 13 positions agree with TRBD2. This CDR3 is CAIRRTSGSFTDEQFF. The DNA for the CDR3 is TGTGCCATCAGGCGGACTAGCGGGAGTTTTACCGATGAGCAGTTCTTC.